These T cell receptor beta chains were read from a single sample in a study of blood T cells in healthy people across ages. TCRdb re-analysed the 5' RACE reads in MiXCR, keeping a single row per CDR3 protein. The profile shows some 1.4 million distinct CDR3 sequences, about 43% of them singletons. Sequencing was done on a sample of blood. These receptors originate from a woman aged 18-29 years in good health. Both conserved end residues are part of each CDR3. A D gene is named only where the DNA matches it firmly. A row's size may be missing; if present it is once, few, many or a size class.

D	V	J	size	CDR3	DNA
NA	TRBV7-2	TRBJ2-1	many	CASNGQSSYNEQFF	TGTGCCAGCAACGGACAGAGCTCCTACAATGAGCAGTTCTTC
NA	TRBV6-5	TRBJ2-1	NA	CASSYSGTAPGEQFF	TGTGCCAGCAGTTACTCGGGAACCGCCCCCGGTGAGCAGTTCTTC
NA	TRBV11-2	TRBJ2-7	NA	CASSLVVRYEQYF	TGTGCCAGCAGCTTAGTGGTACGCTACGAGCAGTACTTC
NA	TRBV12-3/TRBV12-4	TRBJ2-7	NA	CASSLWGEVRQYF	TGTGCCAGCAGTTTGTGGGGGGAGGTTAGGCAGTACTTC
NA	TRBV6-5	TRBJ2-1	few	CASSDNRASYNEQFF	TGTGCCAGCAGTGACAACAGGGCCTCCTACAATGAGCAGTTCTTC
TRBD1	TRBV12-3/TRBV12-4	TRBJ1-5	few	CASSPWTGVSNQPQHF	TGTGCCAGCAGTCCCTGGACAGGGGTTAGCAATCAGCCCCAGCATTTT
NA	TRBV19	TRBJ1-5	NA	CASSIKGLPQHF	TGTGCCAGTAGTATCAAGGGTTTGCCCCAGCATTTT
NA	TRBV12-3/TRBV12-4	TRBJ2-7	NA	CASSLRQADEQYF	TGTGCCAGCAGTCTGCGACAGGCTGACGAGCAGTACTTC
NA	TRBV7-2	TRBJ1-5	NA	CASSFTGTVGNQPQHF	TGTGCCAGCAGCTTCACCGGGACGGTGGGAAATCAGCCCCAGCATTTT
NA	TRBV7-2	TRBJ2-7	few	CASSLSVDLYEQYF	TGTGCCAGCAGCTTAAGTGTGGATCTCTACGAGCAGTACTTC
NA	TRBV6-2/TRBV6-3	TRBJ2-7	NA	CASSSRSTSGSFSYEQYF	TGTGCCAGCAGTTCCCGCTCCACCTCGGGCAGTTTTTCCTACGAGCAGTACTTC
NA	TRBV6-1	TRBJ1-1	NA	CASSDPRGYEAFF	TGTGCCAGCAGTGATCCGAGGGGTTATGAAGCTTTCTTT
TRBD1	TRBV27	TRBJ1-2	few	CASSLGGQGAGGYTF	TGTGCCAGCAGTTTAGGGGGACAGGGGGCTGGTGGCTACACCTTC
TRBD2	TRBV7-2	TRBJ2-7	NA	CASSSTGTSGTFSYEQYF	TGTGCCAGCAGCTCCACCGGGACTAGCGGGACCTTCTCCTACGAGCAGTACTTC
TRBD1	TRBV10-3	TRBJ2-5	NA	CAISGKQGQETQYF	TGTGCCATCAGCGGCAAACAGGGGCAAGAGACCCAGTACTTC
NA	TRBV24-1	TRBJ2-3	NA	CATSDLEVGSDTQYF	TGTGCCACCAGTGATTTGGAGGTGGGGTCAGATACGCAGTATTTT
TRBD1	TRBV7-9	TRBJ1-2	NA	CASSPLQGREGYTF	TGTGCCAGCAGCCCACTACAGGGGCGAGAAGGCTACACCTTC
TRBD2	TRBV7-3	TRBJ2-1	few	CASSTNSGARYVNEQFF	TGTGCCAGCAGCACCAACAGCGGGGCGCGGTATGTTAATGAGCAGTTCTTC
NA	TRBV6-1	TRBJ1-2	NA	CASRLGPANYGYTF	TGTGCCAGCAGATTGGGACCAGCTAACTATGGCTACACCTTC
NA	TRBV12-3/TRBV12-4	TRBJ1-6	NA	CASSLLGSFTNSPLHF	TGTGCCAGCAGTTTATTGGGGTCCTTCACGAATTCACCCCTCCACTTT
TRBD2	TRBV6-1	TRBJ2-1	few	CASSEEASGRNEQFF	TGTGCCAGCAGTGAAGAGGCTAGCGGGCGGAATGAGCAGTTCTTC
NA	TRBV10-2	TRBJ1-5	NA	CASSESFNQPQHF	TGCGCCAGCAGTGAGTCCTTTAATCAGCCCCAGCATTTT
TRBD1	TRBV6-6	TRBJ2-7	few	CASIREDRGSYEQYF	TGTGCCAGCATTCGCGAGGACAGGGGGAGCTACGAGCAGTACTTC
TRBD2	TRBV5-1	TRBJ2-1	few	CASGSLAGGPSEQFF	TGCGCCAGCGGGTCGTTAGCGGGAGGGCCCAGTGAGCAGTTCTTC
TRBD2	TRBV5-1	TRBJ2-1	NA	CASSLLPVVAGDYNEQFF	TGCGCCAGCAGCCTACTGCCCGTGGTAGCGGGTGACTACAATGAGCAGTTCTTC
TRBD2	TRBV11-2	TRBJ2-7	NA	CASSLEISGTEQYF	TGTGCCAGCAGCTTAGAGATTAGCGGGACCGAGCAGTACTTC
NA	TRBV28	TRBJ2-7	once	CASTTNGGETYEQYF	TGTGCCAGCACCACGAATGGAGGGGAAACCTACGAGCAGTACTTC
TRBD2	TRBV5-4	TRBJ2-7	few	CASSHGPGTSVSYEQYF	TGTGCCAGCAGCCACGGACCCGGGACTAGTGTCTCCTACGAGCAGTACTTC
NA	TRBV6-1	TRBJ1-5	NA	CASDGSNQPQHF	TGTGCCAGCGACGGTAGCAATCAGCCCCAGCATTTT
TRBD2	TRBV2	TRBJ2-7	NA	CASREREGSYEQYF	TGTGCCAGCAGGGAGAGGGAGGGCTCCTACGAGCAGTACTTC
NA	TRBV19	TRBJ2-3	NA	CASSISGTQLFTDTQYF	TGTGCCAGTAGTATTTCTGGGACCCAGCTTTTCACAGATACGCAGTATTTT
NA	TRBV28	TRBJ2-3	NA	CASTLSGGGTDTQYF	TGTGCCAGCACCCTAAGTGGCGGGGGCACAGATACGCAGTATTTT
TRBD2	TRBV20-1	TRBJ2-5	few	CSARRTSAHQETQYF	TGCAGTGCTAGGAGGACTAGCGCACACCAAGAGACCCAGTACTTC
TRBD2	TRBV27	TRBJ2-7	NA	CASSLSLAGVYEQYF	TGTGCCAGCAGTTTATCCCTAGCGGGAGTCTACGAGCAGTACTTC
NA	TRBV19	TRBJ1-5	NA	CASSIEGPGPQPQHF	TGTGCCAGTAGTATAGAAGGTCCGGGACCGCAGCCCCAGCATTTT
NA	TRBV20-1	TRBJ2-7	NA	CSASGGVEQYF	TGCAGTGCTAGCGGAGGGGTCGAGCAGTACTTC
NA	TRBV20-1	TRBJ2-1	NA	CSASKGGFGDEQFF	TGCAGTGCTAGTAAGGGGGGCTTCGGGGATGAGCAGTTCTTC
TRBD2	TRBV6-1	TRBJ2-7	few	CASSVTSGRFPKHEQYF	TGTGCCAGCAGTGTCACTAGCGGGAGGTTCCCGAAGCACGAGCAGTACTTC